These T cell receptor beta chains were read from a single sample in a study of blood T cells in healthy people across ages. TCRdb used MiXCR to reprocess the 5' RACE reads, holding one entry per CDR3 protein. The sample records about 680,000 distinct CDR3 sequences, more than 40% being singletons. The sequenced sample consisted of blood. These receptors were obtained from a woman aged 60-75 years in good health. Each CDR3 is given with its conserved first and last residue. A D gene is named only where the DNA matches it firmly. Clone size, where shown, is once, few, many, or a class for clones that have expanded.

cdr3_aa: CASSLGEGRDPDTQYF; cdr3_nt: TGTGCCAGCAGCTTAGGAGAAGGGCGGGACCCAGATACGCAGTATTTT; v_call: TRBV7-2; clone_size: -; j_call: TRBJ2-3; d_call: -
cdr3_aa: CSVIHSGSFWNEQFF; cdr3_nt: TGCAGCGTTATACATAGCGGGAGTTTTTGGAATGAGCAGTTCTTC; v_call: TRBV29-1; clone_size: few; j_call: TRBJ2-1; d_call: TRBD2
cdr3_aa: CIARKRDSDGYTF; cdr3_nt: TGCATTGCTAGAAAACGGGACAGCGATGGCTACACCTTC; v_call: TRBV20-1; clone_size: once; j_call: TRBJ1-2; d_call: TRBD1
cdr3_aa: CASSLRELAGELFF; cdr3_nt: TGTGCCAGCAGTTTAAGAGAGCTCGCCGGGGAGCTGTTTTTT; v_call: TRBV12-3/TRBV12-4; clone_size: -; j_call: TRBJ2-2; d_call: -
cdr3_aa: CASGQAQGTYNEQFF; cdr3_nt: TGTGCCAGCGGCCAAGCACAGGGAACCTACAATGAGCAGTTCTTC; v_call: TRBV6-6; clone_size: -; j_call: TRBJ2-1; d_call: -
cdr3_aa: CASRPSGDSPLHF; cdr3_nt: TGTGCCAGCCGTCCCTCCGGAGATTCACCCCTCCACTTT; v_call: TRBV2; clone_size: -; j_call: TRBJ1-6; d_call: -
cdr3_aa: CAGSKVRPGANVLTF; cdr3_nt: TGTGCCGGCAGCAAAGTAAGGCCTGGGGCCAACGTCCTGACTTTC; v_call: TRBV21-1; clone_size: -; j_call: TRBJ2-6; d_call: -
cdr3_aa: CASNSGRTTNEKLFF; cdr3_nt: TGTGCCAGCAACTCAGGGAGGACAACTAATGAAAAACTGTTTTTT; v_call: TRBV2; clone_size: -; j_call: TRBJ1-4; d_call: -
cdr3_aa: CSAYLQGATREQYF; cdr3_nt: TGCAGCGCCTATCTACAGGGGGCAACGCGGGAGCAGTACTTC; v_call: TRBV29-1; clone_size: -; j_call: TRBJ2-7; d_call: TRBD1
cdr3_aa: CSVELYTSNYGYTF; cdr3_nt: TGCAGCGTTGAATTGTACACCTCTAACTATGGCTACACCTTC; v_call: TRBV29-1; clone_size: few; j_call: TRBJ1-2; d_call: -
cdr3_aa: CASSQGLAGNTGELFF; cdr3_nt: TGTGCCAGCAGCCAAGGGCTAGCGGGTAACACCGGGGAGCTGTTTTTT; v_call: TRBV3-1; clone_size: -; j_call: TRBJ2-2; d_call: TRBD2
cdr3_aa: CASSLAGMYEQYF; cdr3_nt: TGCGCCAGCAGCTTGGCCGGGATGTACGAGCAGTACTTC; v_call: TRBV5-1; clone_size: few; j_call: TRBJ2-7; d_call: -
cdr3_aa: CSVEGQRTDTQYF; cdr3_nt: TGCAGCGTTGAGGGACAGCGCACAGATACGCAGTATTTT; v_call: TRBV29-1; clone_size: -; j_call: TRBJ2-3; d_call: TRBD1
cdr3_aa: CASITDRGNQPRHF; cdr3_nt: TGTGCCAGCATCACGGACAGGGGCAATCAGCCCCGGCATTTT; v_call: TRBV2; clone_size: -; j_call: TRBJ1-5; d_call: TRBD1
cdr3_aa: CASSFRGNIQYF; cdr3_nt: TGTGCCAGCAGTTTCAGGGGAAACATTCAGTACTTC; v_call: TRBV12-3/TRBV12-4; clone_size: few; j_call: TRBJ2-4; d_call: -
cdr3_aa: CASSPGLAGDRSYNEQFF; cdr3_nt: TGTGCCAGCAGCCCCGGACTAGCGGGAGATCGCTCCTACAATGAGCAGTTCTTC; v_call: TRBV7-3; clone_size: -; j_call: TRBJ2-1; d_call: TRBD2
cdr3_aa: CASSFAVGGSYEQYF; cdr3_nt: TGTGCCAGCAGCTTCGCTGTCGGAGGATCGTATGAGCAGTACTTC; v_call: TRBV7-2; clone_size: many; j_call: TRBJ2-7; d_call: -
cdr3_aa: CASSRATRTSGGYEQYF; cdr3_nt: TGTGCCAGCAGCCGCGCTACCCGGACCAGCGGGGGCTACGAGCAGTACTTC; v_call: TRBV7-2; clone_size: few; j_call: TRBJ2-7; d_call: TRBD2
cdr3_aa: CASSQVRNTGIDTQYF; cdr3_nt: TGCGCCAGCAGCCAAGTAAGGAATACAGGCATAGATACGCAGTATTTT; v_call: TRBV4-3; clone_size: once; j_call: TRBJ2-3; d_call: -
cdr3_aa: CASSQGRGTPNTDTQYF; cdr3_nt: TGTGCCAGCAGCCAGGGGCGGGGGACCCCAAACACAGATACGCAGTATTTT; v_call: TRBV3-1; clone_size: -; j_call: TRBJ2-3; d_call: TRBD2
cdr3_aa: CASSVQRGQETQYF; cdr3_nt: TGTGCCAGCAGCGTACAGAGGGGGCAAGAGACCCAGTACTTC; v_call: TRBV7-2; clone_size: once; j_call: TRBJ2-5; d_call: -
cdr3_aa: CASSLEKINEQFF; cdr3_nt: TGTGCCAGCTCACTTGAGAAAATCAATGAGCAGTTCTTC; v_call: TRBV18; clone_size: once; j_call: TRBJ2-1; d_call: -
cdr3_aa: CASSSTALQGRETQYF; cdr3_nt: TGTGCCAGCAGCTCAACTGCCTTACAGGGACGAGAGACCCAGTACTTC; v_call: TRBV7-9; clone_size: -; j_call: TRBJ2-5; d_call: -
cdr3_aa: CASSLSLGQGRYGYTF; cdr3_nt: TGTGCCAGCAGCCTCAGTCTCGGACAGGGGCGGTATGGCTACACCTTC; v_call: TRBV3-1; clone_size: -; j_call: TRBJ1-2; d_call: TRBD1
cdr3_aa: CASSSLERGETQYF; cdr3_nt: TGTGCCAGCAGCTCCCTGGAAAGGGGTGAGACCCAGTACTTC; v_call: TRBV5-6; clone_size: -; j_call: TRBJ2-5; d_call: -
cdr3_aa: CSARASSGRAGPCEQFF; cdr3_nt: TGCAGTGCTAGAGCGTCTAGCGGGAGGGCCGGTCCCTGTGAGCAGTTCTTC; v_call: TRBV20-1; clone_size: -; j_call: TRBJ2-1; d_call: TRBD2
cdr3_aa: CSVGTGTGYNEQFF; cdr3_nt: TGCAGCGTCGGGACAGGGACGGGCTACAATGAGCAGTTCTTC; v_call: TRBV29-1; clone_size: -; j_call: TRBJ2-1; d_call: TRBD1
cdr3_aa: CASSSARTGELFF; cdr3_nt: TGTGCCAGCTCATCAGCACGGACCGGGGAGCTGTTTTTT; v_call: TRBV18; clone_size: many; j_call: TRBJ2-2; d_call: -
cdr3_aa: CASSLDFTSYNEQFF; cdr3_nt: TGTGCCAGCAGCTTAGACTTTACTTCCTACAATGAGCAGTTCTTC; v_call: TRBV7-2; clone_size: -; j_call: TRBJ2-1; d_call: -
cdr3_aa: CASSQSRVGEQFF; cdr3_nt: TGTGCCAGCAGCCAGTCTAGGGTCGGTGAGCAGTTCTTC; v_call: TRBV14; clone_size: few; j_call: TRBJ2-1; d_call: -
cdr3_aa: CASTAGTGGDTQYF; cdr3_nt: TGTGCCAGTACGGCCGGGACAGGGGGAGATACGCAGTATTTT; v_call: TRBV7-2; clone_size: -; j_call: TRBJ2-3; d_call: TRBD1
cdr3_aa: CASSSRQGAATEAFF; cdr3_nt: TGTGCCAGCAGCTCCCGACAGGGGGCGGCCACTGAAGCTTTCTTT; v_call: TRBV7-9; clone_size: -; j_call: TRBJ1-1; d_call: TRBD1
cdr3_aa: CSAKMPGSSVTDTQYF; cdr3_nt: TGCAGTGCTAAGATGCCCGGGAGCTCAGTAACAGATACGCAGTATTTT; v_call: TRBV20-1; clone_size: once; j_call: TRBJ2-3; d_call: -
cdr3_aa: CASSLGTSASTDTQYF; cdr3_nt: TGTGCCAGCAGTCTAGGGACTAGCGCCAGCACAGATACGCAGTATTTT; v_call: TRBV12-3/TRBV12-4; clone_size: few; j_call: TRBJ2-3; d_call: TRBD2
cdr3_aa: CASTSRVFGSGGYTF; cdr3_nt: TGTGCCAGCACCTCAAGGGTCTTTGGGTCCGGTGGCTACACCTTC; v_call: TRBV6-2/TRBV6-3; clone_size: few; j_call: TRBJ1-2; d_call: -
cdr3_aa: CSVATGGDEQYF; cdr3_nt: TGCAGCGTTGCGACAGGGGGGGACGAGCAGTACTTC; v_call: TRBV29-1; clone_size: -; j_call: TRBJ2-7; d_call: TRBD1
cdr3_aa: CASSSDRGDEQYF; cdr3_nt: TGTGCCAGCAGCTCCGACCGGGGTGACGAGCAGTACTTC; v_call: TRBV9; clone_size: few; j_call: TRBJ2-7; d_call: -
cdr3_aa: CASSLGTSLTDNEQYF; cdr3_nt: TGTGCCAGCAGCTTGGGGACCTCCCTGACAGACAATGAGCAGTACTTC; v_call: TRBV3-1; clone_size: once; j_call: TRBJ2-5; d_call: -
cdr3_aa: CASSLGGADEQYF; cdr3_nt: TGCGCCAGCAGCTTGGGGGGGGCCGACGAGCAGTACTTC; v_call: TRBV5-1; clone_size: many; j_call: TRBJ2-7; d_call: -
cdr3_aa: CASSPSALGGAFF; cdr3_nt: TGTGCCAGCAGCCCTTCCGCCCTCGGAGGAGCTTTCTTT; v_call: TRBV7-9; clone_size: once; j_call: TRBJ1-1; d_call: -
cdr3_aa: CASSVVSGRFETQYF; cdr3_nt: TGTGCCAGCAGCGTAGTGTCCGGGAGGTTTGAGACCCAGTACTTC; v_call: TRBV9; clone_size: -; j_call: TRBJ2-5; d_call: TRBD2
cdr3_aa: CASSEGVSYEQYF; cdr3_nt: TGTGCCAGCAGTGAAGGTGTGTCCTACGAGCAGTACTTC; v_call: TRBV2; clone_size: few; j_call: TRBJ2-7; d_call: -
cdr3_aa: CAISDPTSLSSYEQYF; cdr3_nt: TGTGCCATCAGTGACCCGACTAGTCTTAGCTCCTACGAGCAGTACTTC; v_call: TRBV10-3; clone_size: -; j_call: TRBJ2-7; d_call: -
cdr3_aa: CASSPRLVGEQYF; cdr3_nt: TGTGCCAGCAGCCCAAGACTAGTTGGCGAGCAGTACTTC; v_call: TRBV9; clone_size: few; j_call: TRBJ2-7; d_call: -